Detailed here is one TCR beta chain. This table comes from immunoSEQ multiplex PCR, and its TCRdb copy is limited to in-frame clones, with some not included. The sample carries around 2.3 million clones, about 94% recorded once. This entry belongs to a study of shared clonotypes between healthy human individuals. The sample consisted of naive CD4+ T cells sorted from blood. The sample's subset: CD45RA+ positively selected. The receptor was derived from a man between 18 and 29 years old in good health.

In nucleotides, the CDR3 is TGTGCCAGCAGCCCGGGGGGGGCAACTAATGAAAAACTGTTTTTT. This codes for CASSPGGATNEKLFF. The gene calls are TRBV11-2 and TRBJ1-4, with D tentatively TRBD1 (5 bases). This CDR3 is 15 amino acids long. Trimming left V 5 bases short and J 0 bases short, with 10 bases between. Looked up from germline, CDR1 is SGHAT and CDR2 is FQNNGV.